Each of the 5 T cell receptor beta chains below was sequenced from the same sample in a study of blood T cell repertoires in COVID-19. Profiled with immunoSEQ multiplex PCR; TCRdb holds only in-frame clones, not every one. Here the sample spans about 370,000 clones, around 89% being singletons. The sample taken for sequencing was peripheral blood. The receptors were gathered from a woman aged 25-40 years with COVID-19, enrolled during active disease.

The genes are TRBV5-1 and TRBJ2-7, with 7 bases that match TRBD1. The CDR3 runs to 14 residues. Germline CDR1 is SGHRS and CDR2 is YFSETQ. V gave up 5 bases and J gave up 1 base; unmatched junction bases: 6. This CDR3 is CASSRQGGSYEQYF. CDR3 nucleotides: TGCGCCAGCAGTCGACAGGGTGGATCCTACGAGCAGTACTTC. The entire variable domain, with the rest obtained from reference TRBV5-1 and TRBJ2-7, is as follows: KAGVTQTPRYLIKTRGQQVTLSCSPISGHRSVSWYQQTPGQGLQFLFEYFSETQRNKGNFPGRFSGRQFSNSRSEMNVSTLELGDSALYLCASSRQGGSYEQYFGPGTRLTVT.

J is TRBJ1-1 and V is TRBV4-3; a weak D match, TRBD1 (6 bases). This CDR3 region has 17 residues. Trimming took 1 base from V and 1 from J, leaving 16 bases between them. Germline V gives CDR1 LGHNA, CDR2 YSLEER. CDR3 sequence reads: CASSQGGGVTANTEAFF. The DNA for the CDR3 is TGCGCCAGCAGCCAAGGGGGGGGCGTTACTGCGAACACTGAAGCTTTCTTT.

The chain couples TRBV29-1 to TRBJ1-1; D gene uncertain. The ends were cut back, 5 bases at V and 4 bases at J, with 14 bases in the middle. Germline loops: CDR1 SQVTM, CDR2 ANQGSEA. This CDR3 spans 13 amino acids. CDR3 residues: CSVSDFGGTEAFF. CDR3 nucleotides: TGCAGCGTTTCTGACTTCGGTGGCACTGAAGCTTTCTTT.

The chain has TRBV6-6 and TRBJ1-4; D might be TRBD1 (5 bases). CDR1 MNHNY and CDR2 SVGAGI come from the germline V gene (reference sequence). The ends were cut back, 2 bases at V and 5 bases at J, with 12 bases in the middle. CDR3 length equals 15 residues. CDR3 protein: CASSYQGQPNEKLFF. DNA for the CDR3: TGTGCCAGCAGTTACCAAGGACAACCAAATGAAAAACTGTTTTTT.

The chain employs TRBV24-1 and TRBJ2-1, with D tentatively TRBD2 (6 bases). CDR3 length: 16 residues. Trimming removed 3 bases at V and 4 bases at J, with 15 bases between. From germline, CDR1 is KGHDR and CDR2 SFDVKD. The CDR3 spells CATSDPAGRLYNEQFF. In DNA, the CDR3 is TGTGCCACCAGTGATCCCGCGGGACGACTATACAATGAGCAGTTCTTC.